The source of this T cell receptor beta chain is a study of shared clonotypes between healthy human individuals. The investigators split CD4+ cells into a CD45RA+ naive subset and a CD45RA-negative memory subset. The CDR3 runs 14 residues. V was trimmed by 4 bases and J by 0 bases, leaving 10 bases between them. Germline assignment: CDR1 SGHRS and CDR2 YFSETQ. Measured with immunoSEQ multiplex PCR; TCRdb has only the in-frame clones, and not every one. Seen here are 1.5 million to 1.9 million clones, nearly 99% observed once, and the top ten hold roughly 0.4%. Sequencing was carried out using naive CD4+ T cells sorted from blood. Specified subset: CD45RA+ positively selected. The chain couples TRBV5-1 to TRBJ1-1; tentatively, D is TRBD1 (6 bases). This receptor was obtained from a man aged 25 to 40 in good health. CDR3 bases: TGCGCCAGCAGCAATACAGGGCTGAACACTGAAGCTTTCTTT. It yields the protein CASSNTGLNTEAFF. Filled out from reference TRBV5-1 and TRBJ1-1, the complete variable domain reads KAGVTQTPRYLIKTRGQQVTLSCSPISGHRSVSWYQQTPGQGLQFLFEYFSETQRNKGNFPGRFSGRQFSNSRSEMNVSTLELGDSALYLCASSNTGLNTEAFFGQGTRLTVV.